A single sample is the source of the 26 T cell receptor beta chains below, sequenced in a study of T cells after yellow fever vaccination. TCRdb reprocessed the 5' RACE reads with MiXCR, giving one entry per CDR3 protein. The repertoire includes 80,000 to 100,000 distinct CDR3 sequences, under 7% of them detected once, and 35% to 50% sits in the top ten. The specimen comprised CD8+ T cells sorted from PBMCs, sampled 10 days after the yellow fever booster vaccination. The receptors stem from a man younger than 35 who received the YFV17D yellow fever vaccine.

This chain uses TRBV27 with TRBJ2-3; 7 bases align to TRBD1. Losses at the gene ends were 8 bases for V and 3 bases for J; bases not matched to a gene: 14. The length of the CDR3 is 16 residues. Germline assignment: CDR1 MNHEY and CDR2 SMNVEV (reference sequence). CDR3 sequence: CASSYLTGIATDTQYF. The CDR3 nucleotides are TGTGCCAGCTCCTATCTGACAGGGATAGCGACAGATACGCAGTATTTT.

This clonotype was observed a few times. The chain couples TRBV3-1 to TRBJ2-5; 9 bases are shared with TRBD2. The CDR3 contains 17 residues. Germline values: CDR1 LGHDT, CDR2 YNNKEL (reference sequence). V lost 0 bases, J lost 0 bases, and 5 bases stayed unmatched. CDR3 sequence (DNA): TGTGCCAGCAGCCAAGAAATTAGCGGGGGCTACCAAGAGACCCAGTACTTC. Amino acids: CASSQEISGGYQETQYF.

The rearrangement joins TRBV4-3 to TRBJ1-5, with D unresolved. This CDR3 is 15 amino acids long. Trimming took 0 bases from V and 5 from J, leaving 11 bases between them. CDR1 and CDR2 from the germline V gene are LGHNA and YSLEER. The CDR3 bases are TGCGCCAGCAGCCAAGATTGGGATCAGGATCAGCCCCAGCATTTT. This sequence encodes CASSQDWDQDQPQHF.

The chain links TRBV6-6 to TRBJ2-1; D call uncertain. From germline, CDR1 is MNHNY and CDR2 SVGAGI (reference sequence). The CDR3 consists of 17 residues. Trimming pared 1 base from V and 2 bases from J, leaving 15 bases between. CDR3 nucleotides: TGTGCCAGCAGTTACTATGTAGACCAGGCCACCTACAATGAGCAGTTCTTC. It yields the protein CASSYYVDQATYNEQFF.

The rearrangement joins TRBV3-1 to TRBJ2-3, with D tentatively TRBD1 or TRBD2 (6 bases each). This CDR3 contains 15 residues. V lost 4 bases, J lost 2 bases, and 13 bases lay in between. CDR1 LGHDT and CDR2 YNNKEL come from the germline V gene (reference sequence). The CDR3 loop is CASSRTGAHTDTQYF. The DNA for the CDR3 is TGTGCCAGCAGCCGGACGGGGGCCCACACAGATACGCAGTATTTT.

This clonotype was detected a few times. This chain connects TRBV15 to TRBJ2-5, with 8 bases aligning to TRBD1. This CDR3 contains 15 residues. Looked up from germline, CDR1 is LNHNV and CDR2 is YYDKDF (reference sequence). V lost 2 bases to trimming and J lost 3 bases; unmatched junction nucleotides: 5. The CDR3 here is CATSRSQGGEETQYF. CDR3 coding DNA: TGTGCCACCAGCAGATCACAGGGGGGCGAAGAGACCCAGTACTTC.

V gene TRBV5-6 combines with J gene TRBJ1-1; weak D call: TRBD1 (5 bases). With 2 bases removed from V and 3 bases from J, the gap between germline ends came to 14 bases. Germline CDR1 is SGHDT and CDR2 is YYEEEE. The CDR3 consists of 15 residues. The CDR3 region is CASSLPGHPDTEAFF. CDR3 DNA: TGTGCCAGCAGCTTACCGGGGCACCCCGACACTGAAGCTTTCTTT.

Ten or more counts support this clonotype. The chain uses TRBV29-1 and TRBJ2-7, with D possibly being TRBD2 (5 bases). With 5 bases removed from V and 8 bases from J, the gap between germline ends came to 16 bases. Germline V CDR1 and CDR2: SQVTM, ANQGSEA. The CDR3 loop spans 12 amino acids. The CDR3 reads CSVQDSLGKQYV. For the CDR3, the DNA is TGCAGCGTTCAGGACTCTCTCGGGAAGCAGTACGTC.

This clonotype was recorded at least ten times. This chain connects TRBV6-5 to TRBJ1-1, with D tentatively TRBD1 (6 bases). CDR1 is MNHEY and CDR2 is SVGAGI in the germline V gene. Trimming pared 5 bases from V and 1 base from J, leaving 8 bases between. This CDR3 is 13 amino acids long. The DNA of the CDR3 is TGTGCCAGCAGTACAGGGCGGAACACTGAAGCTTTCTTT. The encoded protein is CASSTGRNTEAFF.

The chain links TRBV10-3 to TRBJ2-7; 7 positions match TRBD1. V shed 3 bases, J shed 0 bases, and the junction held 2 bases outside the gene matches. The germline CDR1 and CDR2 sequences are ENHRY and SYGVKD. CDR3 size: 14 residues. In nucleotides, the CDR3 is TGTGCCATCAGTGAATCAGGGGGCTCCTACGAGCAGTACTTC. Its translation: CAISESGGSYEQYF.

The rearrangement links TRBV7-9 to TRBJ2-1, with TRBD2 matching over 15 bases. The CDR3 is 17 amino acids. With V trimmed by 5 bases and J by 4 bases, 6 bases remained unmatched. CDR1 is SEHNR, CDR2 FQNEAQ, per germline (reference sequence). The CDR3 here is CASSLGLAGGPYNEQFF. CDR3 nucleotide sequence: TGTGCCAGCAGCCTCGGACTAGCGGGGGGGCCATACAATGAGCAGTTCTTC.

This clonotype occurred many times. The chain recombines TRBV19 with TRBJ1-5; TRBD1 matches 8 bases. Per the germline V gene, CDR1 is LNHDA and CDR2 is SQIVND (reference sequence). V trimming: 4 bases; J trimming: 9 bases; junction bases outside the gene matches: 14. This CDR3 contains 16 residues. CDR3 nucleotides: TGTGCCAGTAGTAAAAACCGACAGGGGATCGGTCCGCCCCAGCATTTT. It translates to CASSKNRQGIGPPQHF. The whole variable domain, remainder taken from reference TRBV19 and TRBJ1-5, is DGGITQSPKYLFRKEGQNVTLSCEQNLNHDAMYWYRQDPGQGLRLIYYSQIVNDFQKGDIAEGYSVSREKKESFPLTVTSAQKNPTAFYLCASSKNRQGIGPPQHFGDGTRLSIL.

This clonotype has more than one count but fewer than ten. The CDR3 protein is CAIHYTEAFF. The CDR3 DNA sequence: TGCGCCATCCACTACACTGAAGCTTTCTTT. The chain carries TRBV5-1 and TRBJ1-1; D not certain. Germline V gene lookup returns CDR1 SGHRS and CDR2 YFSETQ. The CDR3 has 10 residues. Deletions cut 9 bases from V and 3 bases from J, with 6 bases between.

The rearrangement joins TRBV5-5 to TRBJ1-2, with D hard to call. V lost 0 bases to trimming and J lost 1 base, with 7 bases between them. Germline V gene data show CDR1 as SGHKS and CDR2 as YYEKEE (reference sequence). The CDR3 covers 14 residues. The DNA of the CDR3 is TGTGCCAGCAGCTTGGACATCTTTAACTATGGCTACACCTTC. This sequence encodes CASSLDIFNYGYTF.

This clonotype has ten or more counts. The V call is TRBV7-2, the J call TRBJ2-1, with 15 nucleotides matching TRBD2. The germline gives CDR1 SGHTA, CDR2 FQGNSA. This CDR3 contains 15 residues. With V trimmed by 4 bases and J by 7 bases, 2 bases remained unmatched. In DNA form, the CDR3 reads TGTGCCAGCAGCTGGGGACTAGCGGGGGGAAATGAGCAGTTCTTC. It is translated as CASSWGLAGGNEQFF.

The CDR3 DNA reads as TGCGCCAGCAGCCAAGGGGAGGGGACCACAGATACGCAGTATTTT. This codes for CASSQGEGTTDTQYF. The rearrangement links TRBV4-1 to TRBJ2-3; 7 bases line up with TRBD2. Germline loops: CDR1 MGHRA, CDR2 YSYEKL. J lost 2 bases, V lost 1 base, and 3 bases had no gene match. The CDR3 consists of 15 residues.

The chain is built from TRBV21-1 and TRBJ2-7. TRBV21-1 is a recognized pseudogene. The CDR3 covers 11 residues. The CDR3 loop reads CASPRSYEQYF. Written as DNA, the CDR3 is TGTGCCAGCCCGAGATCCTACGAGCAGTACTTC.

This clonotype turned up a few times. The J gene is TRBJ2-3, the V gene TRBV20-1, with 9 positions matching TRBD2. With 3 bases clipped from V and 3 bases from J, the junction kept 13 bases outside the gene matches. This CDR3 has 17 amino acids. Germline CDR1 and CDR2: DFQATT and SNEGSKA (reference sequence). CDR3 DNA sequence: TGCAGTGCTAGCGGGGCGGGGGGGCGCCTTGGGACAGATACGCAGTATTTT. It yields the protein CSASGAGGRLGTDTQYF.

At least ten counts were recorded for this clonotype. The rearrangement uses TRBV6-4 and TRBJ2-3; 12 nucleotides match TRBD2. This CDR3 has 16 amino acids. J lost 3 bases, V lost 6 bases, and 7 bases had no gene match. Germline CDR1 MRHNA, CDR2 SNTAGT. Here the CDR3 reads CASSETSGGSTDTQYF. The CDR3 DNA reads as TGTGCCAGCAGCGAAACTAGCGGGGGGTCTACAGATACGCAGTATTTT.

The chain recombines TRBV10-3 with TRBJ2-7, with 8 bases fitting TRBD1. Germline values: CDR1 ENHRY, CDR2 SYGVKD. The trim removed 6 bases at V and 3 bases at J, leaving 4 bases unmatched. The CDR3 is 13 residues long. This CDR3 reads CAIRGQGNYEQYV. The CDR3 nucleotides are TGTGCCATCAGAGGACAGGGTAACTACGAGCAGTACGTC.

The V call is TRBV5-6, the J call TRBJ2-1; D possibly corresponds to TRBD1 (6 bases). CDR3 length: 15 amino acids. Germline V CDR1 and CDR2: SGHDT, YYEEEE. Trimming pared 1 base from V and 2 bases from J, leaving 10 bases between. The CDR3: CASSLRGGPYNEQFF. The DNA of the CDR3 is TGTGCCAGCAGCTTGAGAGGGGGTCCCTACAATGAGCAGTTCTTC.

The chain employs TRBV20-1 and TRBJ1-4; 10 bases agree with TRBD1. CDR1 is DFQATT, CDR2 SNEGSKA, per germline (reference sequence). This CDR3 is built from 16 residues. Germline trimming cut 1 base from V and 6 bases from J; bases unmatched to any gene: 8. The CDR3 is CSARAGQGFLDEKLFF. The CDR3 coding sequence is TGCAGTGCTAGAGCGGGACAGGGGTTTTTGGATGAAAAACTGTTTTTT.

This clonotype was recorded many times. The chain joins TRBV7-3 to TRBJ2-5; D is perhaps TRBD2 (6 bases). Trimming left V 0 bases short and J 5 bases short, with 22 bases between. This CDR3 is 18 amino acids long. CDR1 is SGHTA, CDR2 FQGTGA, per germline. CDR3 DNA sequence: TGTGCCAGCAGCTTAACATGCGGGGACCCTCTTCGCCCCGAGACCCAGTACTTC. It codes for CASSLTCGDPLRPETQYF.

The chain joins TRBV7-6 to TRBJ1-5; D possibly corresponds to TRBD1 (5 bases). The CDR3 covers 13 residues. Germline V gene sequence: CDR1 SGHVS, CDR2 FNYEAQ. Trimming left V 4 bases short and J 2 bases short, with 6 bases between. CDR3 residues: CASSSGRNQPQHF. CDR3 bases: TGTGCCAGCAGCTCAGGGCGCAATCAGCCCCAGCATTTT. The full variable domain, rest sourced from reference TRBV7-6 and TRBJ1-5, is GAGVSQSPRYKVTKRGQDVALRCDPISGHVSLYWYRQALGQGPEFLTYFNYEAQQDKSGLPNDRFSAERPEGSISTLTIQRTEQRDSAMYRCASSSGRNQPQHFGDGTRLSIL.

The chain combines TRBV14 with TRBJ2-3; 7 nucleotides agree with TRBD2. The trim removed 0 bases at V and 2 bases at J, leaving 5 bases unmatched. This CDR3 spans 16 amino acids. Germline V lookup: CDR1 SGHDN, CDR2 FVKESK. The CDR3 sequence is CASSQDGGDPTDTQYF. CDR3 nucleotide sequence: TGTGCCAGCAGCCAAGATGGGGGGGACCCCACAGATACGCAGTATTTT.

V and J are TRBV29-1 and TRBJ2-1; D tentatively reads TRBD1 or TRBD2 (5 bases each). The CDR3 extends over 15 amino acids. Germline V gene data show CDR1 as SQVTM and CDR2 as ANQGSEA. V lost 7 bases and J lost 0, with 16 bases in between. The CDR3 region is CSADRDVNSYNEQFF. For the CDR3, the DNA is TGCAGCGCGGACCGGGACGTTAACTCCTACAATGAGCAGTTCTTC.